This T cell receptor (beta chain) originates from a study of OX40 agonist ivuxolimab in advanced cancers. Study-level background: Ivuxolimab was a fully human IgG2 agonistic monoclonal antibody targeting the costimulatory receptor OX40 (CD134). The dose-escalation cohort was over 70% male with a mean age of around 64 years, ranging from 23 to 79. Partial responses were achieved by three dose-escalation patients, of whom one had hepatocellular carcinoma and two had cutaneous melanoma. The monotherapy dose-escalation portion (N of about 47 patients) of the phase I ivuxolimab trial is reported in the paper. Peripheral TCRbeta sequencing aimed to test whether ivuxolimab altered TCR sequence diversity and caused clonal T-cell expansion. Intravenous ivuxolimab was administered to patients every 2 weeks at six dose levels: 0.01, 0.1, 0.3, 1.5, 3 and 10 mg/kg. Of the approximately 50 dose-escalation patients, hepatocellular carcinoma was present in approximately 20, melanoma in some 15, renal cell carcinoma in 9 and head and neck cancer in 9. Patients were allowed to have had prior anti-PD-1, anti-PD-L1 or anti-CTLA-4 therapy, and around two fifths of the dose-escalation patients had been treated with checkpoint inhibitors. General findings and caveats noted by the study authors: Antigen specificity was not determined for the clonally expanded peripheral T cells. Low levels of normalized T-cell clonal expansion were also seen in some patients who did not respond. In the 0.1-3.0 mg/kg groups, partial responders were among the patients with the lowest normalized peripheral clonal expansion, particularly in CD8+ T cells. After ivuxolimab, expanded clones were on average more numerous among CD8+ T cells than among CD4+ T cells. At doses of 0.1 to 3.0 mg/kg, clonal expansion of both CD4+ and CD8+ T cells in blood was seen between baseline and week 6.

About this clone: Its recognized antigen is unknown. It has no much larger one-base neighbor in the sample; base qualities were not kept.

To sequence the TCRbeta CDR3 region, genomic DNA was isolated from the sorted cells. The immunoSEQ Assay was used to sequence the TCRbeta CDR3 regions. Drawn from immuneACCESS, this table holds only the in-frame rearrangements with V and J called that TCRdb kept. Clones are partly lost; checked studies trace under half to an unresolved V gene and leave the rest unexplained. Recorded for this sample are tens of thousands of clones; around nine tenths of them occurred a single time. The biggest ten clones account for about 4.9% of the sample. The trial excluded patients who had a history of autoimmune disease or were on systemic immunosuppression. Peripheral blood for TCR sequencing was drawn from every dose cohort at baseline, at cycle 4 day 1 and at cycle 7 day 1. The samples were drawn from a first-in-human, open-label, multicenter phase I dose-escalation trial of ivuxolimab. Adults with locally advanced or metastatic head and neck squamous cell, hepatocellular, melanoma or renal cell carcinoma were enrolled in the trial. CD4+ and CD8+ T cells were sorted separately from peripheral blood before TCR sequencing.

The CDR3 has 13 amino acids, counting the end cysteine and phenylalanine. Only the CDR3 region is kept as DNA, spanning 39 bases read in frame from base 1. V is reduced by 7 bases and J by 7 bases, leaving a spacing of 15 bases between them. CDR1 and CDR2 are drawn from the germline V gene: MNHNS, SASEGT. Sequencing used CD4+ or CD8+ T cells sorted from blood, obtained in a trial of the OX40 agonist ivuxolimab. The sequence was collected from an adult with an advanced solid tumor such as melanoma, head and neck, liver or kidney cancer. Recombination joined TRBV6-1 with TRBJ2-3, with a tentative D gene TRBD2 over 5 matching bases. The CDR3 sequence is CASNPGTIYTQYF. At the DNA level, the sequence is TGTGCCAGCAACCCGGGAACTATTTATACGCAGTATTTT.